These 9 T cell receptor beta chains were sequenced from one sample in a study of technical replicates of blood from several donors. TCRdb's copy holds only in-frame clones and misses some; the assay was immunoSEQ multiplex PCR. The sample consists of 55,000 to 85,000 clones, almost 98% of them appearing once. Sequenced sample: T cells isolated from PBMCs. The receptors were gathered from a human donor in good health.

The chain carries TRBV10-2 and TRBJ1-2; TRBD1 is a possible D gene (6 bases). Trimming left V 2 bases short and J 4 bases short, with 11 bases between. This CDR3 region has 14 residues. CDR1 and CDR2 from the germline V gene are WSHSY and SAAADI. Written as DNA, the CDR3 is TGCGCCAGCAGTGAGCTTGACAGGATCTATGGCTACACCTTC. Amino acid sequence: CASSELDRIYGYTF.

CDR3 loop: CASSLARHYEQYF. The CDR3 DNA reads as TGTGCCAGCAGCTTAGCCAGGCACTACGAGCAGTACTTC. This chain joins TRBV11-3 and TRBJ2-7; D call uncertain. This CDR3 has 13 residues. The ends were cut back, 1 base at V and 3 bases at J, with 7 bases in the middle. Germline values: CDR1 SGHNT, CDR2 YENEEA.

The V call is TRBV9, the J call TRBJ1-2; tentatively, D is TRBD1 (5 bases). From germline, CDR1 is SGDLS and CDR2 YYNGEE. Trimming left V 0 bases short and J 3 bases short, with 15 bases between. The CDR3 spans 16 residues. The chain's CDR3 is CASSVAQAGPYYGYTF. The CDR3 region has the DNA TGTGCCAGCAGCGTAGCTCAGGCAGGGCCATACTATGGCTACACCTTC.

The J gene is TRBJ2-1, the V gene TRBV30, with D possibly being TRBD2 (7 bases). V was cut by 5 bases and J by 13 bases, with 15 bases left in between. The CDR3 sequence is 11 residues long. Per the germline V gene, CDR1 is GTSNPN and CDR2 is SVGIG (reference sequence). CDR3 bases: TGTGCCTGGGAGCGAGGGGGGGAACAGTTCTTC. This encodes CAWERGGEQFF. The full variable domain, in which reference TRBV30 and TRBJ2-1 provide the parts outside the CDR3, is SQTIHQWPATLVQPVGSPLSLECTVEGTSNPNLYWYRQAAGRGLQLLFYSVGIGQISSEVPQNLSASRPQDRQFILSSKKLLLSDSGFYLCAWERGGEQFFGPGTRLTVL.

The CDR3 DNA reads TGTGCCAGCAGTCCTGGGGCACAGCCCTATGGCTACACCTTC. This sequence encodes CASSPGAQPYGYTF. The chain joins TRBV6-1 to TRBJ1-2; a possible D gene is TRBD1 (5 bases). Looked up from germline, CDR1 is MNHNS and CDR2 is SASEGT. CDR3 size: 14 residues. V was shortened by 5 bases and J by 4 bases, with 14 bases between the two germline ends.

The DNA of the CDR3 is TGCAGCGTTGACCCAGACAGCGATGGAAACACCATATATTTT. It is translated as CSVDPDSDGNTIYF. The chain employs TRBV29-1 and TRBJ1-3, with D possibly TRBD1 on 5 matching bases. Germline assignment: CDR1 SQVTM and CDR2 ANQGSEA. Trimming removed 3 bases from V and 3 bases from J, with 12 bases in between. The CDR3 consists of 14 residues.

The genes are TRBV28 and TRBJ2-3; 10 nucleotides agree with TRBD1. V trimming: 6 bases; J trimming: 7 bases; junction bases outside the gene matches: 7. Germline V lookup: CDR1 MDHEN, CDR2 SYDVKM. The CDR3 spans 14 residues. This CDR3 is CASRDPTGGYTQYF. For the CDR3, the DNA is TGTGCCAGCAGGGATCCGACAGGGGGCTATACGCAGTATTTT.

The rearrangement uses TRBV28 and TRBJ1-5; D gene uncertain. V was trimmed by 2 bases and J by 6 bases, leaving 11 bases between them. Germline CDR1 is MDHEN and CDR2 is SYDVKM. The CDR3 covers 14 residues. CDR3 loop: CASSLPGMGQPQHF. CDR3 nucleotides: TGTGCCAGCAGTTTACCGGGAATGGGTCAGCCCCAGCATTTT. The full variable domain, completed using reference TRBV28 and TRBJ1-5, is DVKVTQSSRYLVKRTGEKVFLECVQDMDHENMFWYRQDPGLGLRLIYFSYDVKMKEKGDIPEGYSVSREKKERFSLILESASTNQTSMYLCASSLPGMGQPQHFGDGTRLSIL.

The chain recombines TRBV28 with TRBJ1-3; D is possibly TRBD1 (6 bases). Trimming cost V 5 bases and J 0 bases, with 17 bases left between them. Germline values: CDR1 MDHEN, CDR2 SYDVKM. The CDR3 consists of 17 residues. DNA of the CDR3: TGTGCCAGCAGTCTCAGACAGGACCCCGTCTCTGGAAACACCATATATTTT. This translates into CASSLRQDPVSGNTIYF. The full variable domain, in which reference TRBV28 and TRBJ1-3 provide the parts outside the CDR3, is DVKVTQSSRYLVKRTGEKVFLECVQDMDHENMFWYRQDPGLGLRLIYFSYDVKMKEKGDIPEGYSVSREKKERFSLILESASTNQTSMYLCASSLRQDPVSGNTIYFGEGSWLTVV.